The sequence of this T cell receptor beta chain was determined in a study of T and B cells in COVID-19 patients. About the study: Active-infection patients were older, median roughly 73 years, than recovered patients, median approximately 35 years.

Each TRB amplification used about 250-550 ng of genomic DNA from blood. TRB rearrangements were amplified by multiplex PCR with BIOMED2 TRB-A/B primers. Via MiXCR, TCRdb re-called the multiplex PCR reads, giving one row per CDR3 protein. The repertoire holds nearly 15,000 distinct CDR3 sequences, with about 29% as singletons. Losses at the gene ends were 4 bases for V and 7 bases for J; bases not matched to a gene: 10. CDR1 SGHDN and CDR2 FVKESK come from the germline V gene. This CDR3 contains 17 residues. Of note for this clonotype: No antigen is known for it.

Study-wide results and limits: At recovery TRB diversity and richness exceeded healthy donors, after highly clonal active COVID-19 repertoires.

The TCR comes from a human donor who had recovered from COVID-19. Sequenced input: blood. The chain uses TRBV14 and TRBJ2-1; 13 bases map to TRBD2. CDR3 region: CASSLGLAGEIGNEQFF. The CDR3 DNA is TGTGCCAGCAGCCTCGGACTAGCGGGAGAGATAGGAAATGAGCAGTTCTTC.